This TCR beta chain was found in a study of cytotoxic CD8 clonotypes in ibrutinib-treated CLL. The overall study: The cohort had about a dozen relapsed/refractory and fewer than 16 treatment-naive patients, some 17 IGHV unmutated.

Germline V gene data show CDR1 as MNHNS and CDR2 as SASEGT. This CDR3 region has 14 residues. With regard to this clone: Its antigen is as yet unknown. Its ends do not fully match the called genes, so a read error is possible.

Using immunoSEQ multiplex PCR, the repertoire was profiled, and TCRdb retains in-frame clones only, with some absent. This table has about 21,000 clones, 74% appearing once. The study's findings and limits: Clonotypes that were public were uncommon, and they contracted or stayed stable on treatment.

The chain employs TRBV6-1 and TRBJ1-2; tentatively, D is TRBD1 (5 bases). The clonotype was recovered from a human donor with chronic lymphocytic leukemia. The sequencing used PBMCs, collected before ibrutinib treatment. CDR3 protein: CASSLVGEGYGHTF. The CDR3 DNA sequence: TGTGCCAGCAGTCTGGTGGGGGAGGGGTATGGCCACACCTTC.